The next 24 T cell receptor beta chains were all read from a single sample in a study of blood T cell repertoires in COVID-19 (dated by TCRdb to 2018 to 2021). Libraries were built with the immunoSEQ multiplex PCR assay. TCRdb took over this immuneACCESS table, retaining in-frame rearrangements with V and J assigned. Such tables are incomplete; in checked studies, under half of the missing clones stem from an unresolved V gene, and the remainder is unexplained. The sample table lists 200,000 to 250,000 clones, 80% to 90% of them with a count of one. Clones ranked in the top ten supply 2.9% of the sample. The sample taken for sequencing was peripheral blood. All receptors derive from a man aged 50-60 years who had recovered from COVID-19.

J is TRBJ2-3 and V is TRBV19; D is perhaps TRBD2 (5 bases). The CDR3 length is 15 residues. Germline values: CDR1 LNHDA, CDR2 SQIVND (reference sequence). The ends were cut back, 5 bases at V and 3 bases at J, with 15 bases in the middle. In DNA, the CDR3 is TGTGCCAGTAGTCTCCGAAGGACTGATACAGATACGCAGTATTTT. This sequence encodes CASSLRRTDTDTQYF.

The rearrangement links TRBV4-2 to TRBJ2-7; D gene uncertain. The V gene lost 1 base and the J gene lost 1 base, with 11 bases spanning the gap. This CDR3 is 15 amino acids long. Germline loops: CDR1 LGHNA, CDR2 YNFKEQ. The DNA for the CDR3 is TGTGCCAGCAGCCAAGCCGTGGGCGATTCCTACGAGCAGTACTTC. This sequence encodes CASSQAVGDSYEQYF.

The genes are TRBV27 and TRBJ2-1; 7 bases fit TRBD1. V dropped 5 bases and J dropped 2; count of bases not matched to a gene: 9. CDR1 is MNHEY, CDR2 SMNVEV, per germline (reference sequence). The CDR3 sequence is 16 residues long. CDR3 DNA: TGTGCCAGCAGTAATCACCCAGGGGGTACCTACAATGAGCAGTTCTTC. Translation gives CASSNHPGGTYNEQFF.

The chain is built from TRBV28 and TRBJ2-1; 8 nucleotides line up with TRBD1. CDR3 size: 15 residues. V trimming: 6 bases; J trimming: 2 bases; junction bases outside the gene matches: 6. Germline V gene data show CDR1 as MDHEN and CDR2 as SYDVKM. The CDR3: CASSAPGQAYNEQFF. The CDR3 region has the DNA TGTGCCAGCAGCGCTCCGGGACAGGCCTACAATGAGCAGTTCTTC. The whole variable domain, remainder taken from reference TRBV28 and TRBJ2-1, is DVKVTQSSRYLVKRTGEKVFLECVQDMDHENMFWYRQDPGLGLRLIYFSYDVKMKEKGDIPEGYSVSREKKERFSLILESASTNQTSMYLCASSAPGQAYNEQFFGPGTRLTVL.

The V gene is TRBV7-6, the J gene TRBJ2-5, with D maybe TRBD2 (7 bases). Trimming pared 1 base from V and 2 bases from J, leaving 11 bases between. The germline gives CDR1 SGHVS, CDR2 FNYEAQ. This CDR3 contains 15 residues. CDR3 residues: CASSLVGGAQETQYF. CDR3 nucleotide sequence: TGTGCCAGCAGCTTAGTAGGGGGGGCTCAAGAGACCCAGTACTTC.

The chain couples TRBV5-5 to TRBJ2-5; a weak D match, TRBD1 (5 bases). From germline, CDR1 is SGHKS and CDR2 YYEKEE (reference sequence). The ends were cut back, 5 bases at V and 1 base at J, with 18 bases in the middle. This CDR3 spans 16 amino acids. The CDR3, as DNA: TGTGCCAGCAGATCCACCTACAGGAGTCCCCAAGAGACCCAGTACTTC. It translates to CASRSTYRSPQETQYF.

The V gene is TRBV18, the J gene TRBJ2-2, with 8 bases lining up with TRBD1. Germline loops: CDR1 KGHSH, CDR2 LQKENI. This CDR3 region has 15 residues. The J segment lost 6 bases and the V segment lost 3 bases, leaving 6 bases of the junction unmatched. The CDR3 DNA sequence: TGTGCCAGCTCACCGGACAGGGTTTGGGCCGGGGAGCTGTTTTTT. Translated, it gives CASSPDRVWAGELFF.

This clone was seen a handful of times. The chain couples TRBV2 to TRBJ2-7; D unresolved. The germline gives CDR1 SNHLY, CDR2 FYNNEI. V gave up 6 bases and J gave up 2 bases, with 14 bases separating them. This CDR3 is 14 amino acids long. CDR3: CASRLAVRTYEQYF. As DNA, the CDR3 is TGTGCCAGCAGGTTGGCGGTTAGGACCTACGAGCAGTACTTC.

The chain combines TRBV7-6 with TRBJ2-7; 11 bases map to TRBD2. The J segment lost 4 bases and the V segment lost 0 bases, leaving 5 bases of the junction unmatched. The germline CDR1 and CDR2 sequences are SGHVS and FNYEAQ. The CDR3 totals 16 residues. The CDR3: CASSLALAGGPYEQYF. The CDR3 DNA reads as TGTGCCAGCAGCTTAGCCCTAGCGGGAGGTCCGTACGAGCAGTACTTC.

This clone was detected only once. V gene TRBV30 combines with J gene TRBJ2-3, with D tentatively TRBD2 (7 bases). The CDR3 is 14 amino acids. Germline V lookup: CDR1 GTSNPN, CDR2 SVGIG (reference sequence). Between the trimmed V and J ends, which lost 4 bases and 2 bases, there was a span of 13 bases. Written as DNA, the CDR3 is TGTGCCTGGACCCCGGGGGGCGTCACAGATACGCAGTATTTT. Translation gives CAWTPGGVTDTQYF.

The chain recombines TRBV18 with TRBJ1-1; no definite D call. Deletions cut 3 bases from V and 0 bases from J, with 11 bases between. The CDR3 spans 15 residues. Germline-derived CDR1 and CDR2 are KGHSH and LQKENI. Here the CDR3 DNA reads TGTGCCAGCTCACCCGACGGGGTGTTGAACACTGAAGCTTTCTTT. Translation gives CASSPDGVLNTEAFF.

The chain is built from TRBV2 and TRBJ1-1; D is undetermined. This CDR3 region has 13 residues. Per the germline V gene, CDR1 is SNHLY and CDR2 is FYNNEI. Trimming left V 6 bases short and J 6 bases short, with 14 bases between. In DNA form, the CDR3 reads TGTGCCAGCAGGGGAGTCACCCGCCCTGAAGCTTTCTTT. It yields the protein CASRGVTRPEAFF. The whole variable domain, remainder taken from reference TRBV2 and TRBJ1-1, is EPEVTQTPSHQVTQMGQEVILRCVPISNHLYFYWYRQILGQKVEFLVSFYNNEISEKSEIFDDQFSVERPDGSNFTLKIRSTKLEDSAMYFCASRGVTRPEAFFGQGTRLTVV.

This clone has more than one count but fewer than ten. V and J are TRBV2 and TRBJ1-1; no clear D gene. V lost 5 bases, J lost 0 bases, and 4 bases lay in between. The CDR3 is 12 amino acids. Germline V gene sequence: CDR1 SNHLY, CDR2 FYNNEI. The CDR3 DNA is TGTGCCAGCAGTCTAATGAACACTGAAGCTTTCTTT. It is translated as CASSLMNTEAFF.

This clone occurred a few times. DNA for the CDR3: TGTGCCAGCAGTTTAAGGTTTTTTCCGGGTTCACCCCTCCACTTT. Amino acids: CASSLRFFPGSPLHF. This rearrangement joins TRBV27 to TRBJ1-6; D unresolved. The germline V gene has CDR1 MNHEY and CDR2 SMNVEV (reference sequence). The ends were cut back, 2 bases at V and 9 bases at J, with 14 bases in the middle. The CDR3 has 15 residues.

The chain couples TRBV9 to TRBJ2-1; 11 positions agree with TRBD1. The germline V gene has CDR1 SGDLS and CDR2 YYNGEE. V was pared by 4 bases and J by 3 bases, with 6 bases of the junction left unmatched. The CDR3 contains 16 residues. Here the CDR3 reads CASSPGTGGDYNEQFF. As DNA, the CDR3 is TGTGCCAGCAGCCCCGGGACAGGGGGGGACTACAATGAGCAGTTCTTC. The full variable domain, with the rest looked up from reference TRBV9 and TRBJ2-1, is DSGVTQTPKHLITATGQRVTLRCSPRSGDLSVYWYQQSLDQGLQFLIQYYNGEERAKGNILERFSAQQFPDLHSELNLSSLELGDSALYFCASSPGTGGDYNEQFFGPGTRLTVL.

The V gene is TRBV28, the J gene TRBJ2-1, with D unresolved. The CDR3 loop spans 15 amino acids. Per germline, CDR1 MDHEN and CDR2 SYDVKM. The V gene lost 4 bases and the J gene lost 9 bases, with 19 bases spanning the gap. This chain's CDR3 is CASSSPFTGSGEQFF. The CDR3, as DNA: TGTGCCAGCAGTTCCCCCTTCACGGGTTCCGGTGAGCAGTTCTTC.

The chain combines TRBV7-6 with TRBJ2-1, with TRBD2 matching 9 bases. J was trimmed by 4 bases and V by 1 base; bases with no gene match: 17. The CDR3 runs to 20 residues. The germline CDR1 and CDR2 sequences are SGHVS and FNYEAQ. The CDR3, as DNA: TGTGCCAGCAGCTTAGTGTGGGGGATTGGTGGGACTAGCCAGTACAATGAGCAGTTCTTC. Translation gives CASSLVWGIGGTSQYNEQFF.

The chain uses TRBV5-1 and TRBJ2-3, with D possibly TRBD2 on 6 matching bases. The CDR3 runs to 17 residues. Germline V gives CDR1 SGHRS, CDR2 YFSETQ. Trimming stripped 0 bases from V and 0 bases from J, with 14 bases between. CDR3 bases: TGCGCCAGCAGCTTGGCCTATAGCGGAATTAGCACAGATACGCAGTATTTT. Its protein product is CASSLAYSGISTDTQYF. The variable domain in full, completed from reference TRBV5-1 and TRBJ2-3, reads KAGVTQTPRYLIKTRGQQVTLSCSPISGHRSVSWYQQTPGQGLQFLFEYFSETQRNKGNFPGRFSGRQFSNSRSEMNVSTLELGDSALYLCASSLAYSGISTDTQYFGPGTRLTVL.

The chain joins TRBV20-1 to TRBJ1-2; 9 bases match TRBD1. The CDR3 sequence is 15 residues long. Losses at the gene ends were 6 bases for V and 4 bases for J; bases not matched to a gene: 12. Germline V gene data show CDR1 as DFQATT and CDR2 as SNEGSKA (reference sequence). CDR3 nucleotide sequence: TGCAGTGCCAGTGGGTGGGGACAGGGAACCTATGGCTACACCTTC. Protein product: CSASGWGQGTYGYTF.

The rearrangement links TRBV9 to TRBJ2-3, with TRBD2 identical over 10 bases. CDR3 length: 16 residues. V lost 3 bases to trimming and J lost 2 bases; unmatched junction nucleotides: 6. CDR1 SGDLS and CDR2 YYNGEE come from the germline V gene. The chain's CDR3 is CASSGASGSVTDTQYF. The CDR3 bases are TGTGCCAGCAGCGGGGCTAGCGGGAGCGTCACAGATACGCAGTATTTT.

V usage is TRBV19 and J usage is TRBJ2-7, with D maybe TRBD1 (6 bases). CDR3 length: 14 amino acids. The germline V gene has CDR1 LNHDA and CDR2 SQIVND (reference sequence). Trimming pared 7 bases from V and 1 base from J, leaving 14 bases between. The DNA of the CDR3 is TGTGCCAGTACCGGGACAACCGGTTCCTACGAGCAGTACTTC. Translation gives CASTGTTGSYEQYF. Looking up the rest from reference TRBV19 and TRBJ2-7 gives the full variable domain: DGGITQSPKYLFRKEGQNVTLSCEQNLNHDAMYWYRQDPGQGLRLIYYSQIVNDFQKGDIAEGYSVSREKKESFPLTVTSAQKNPTAFYLCASTGTTGSYEQYFGPGTRLTVT.

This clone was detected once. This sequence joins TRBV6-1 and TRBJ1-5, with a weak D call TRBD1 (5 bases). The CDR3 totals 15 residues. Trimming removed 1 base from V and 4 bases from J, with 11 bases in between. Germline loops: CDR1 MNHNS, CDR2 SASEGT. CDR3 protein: CASSEGRGWNQPQHF. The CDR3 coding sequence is TGTGCCAGCAGTGAAGGAAGGGGTTGGAATCAGCCCCAGCATTTT.

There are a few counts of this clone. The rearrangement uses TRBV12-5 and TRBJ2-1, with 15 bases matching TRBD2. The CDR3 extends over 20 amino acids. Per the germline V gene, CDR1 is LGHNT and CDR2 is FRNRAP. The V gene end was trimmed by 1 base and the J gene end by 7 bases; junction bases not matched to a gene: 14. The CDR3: CASGLAPRTSGRATGNEQFF. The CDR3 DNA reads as TGTGCTAGTGGTTTGGCCCCGAGGACTAGCGGGAGGGCGACGGGTAATGAGCAGTTCTTC.

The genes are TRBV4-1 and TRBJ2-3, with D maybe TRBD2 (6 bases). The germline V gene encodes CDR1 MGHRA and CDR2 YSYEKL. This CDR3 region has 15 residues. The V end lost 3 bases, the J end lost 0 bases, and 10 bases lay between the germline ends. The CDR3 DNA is TGCGCCAGCAGCCATACAGCGGGCAGCACAGATACGCAGTATTTT. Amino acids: CASSHTAGSTDTQYF.